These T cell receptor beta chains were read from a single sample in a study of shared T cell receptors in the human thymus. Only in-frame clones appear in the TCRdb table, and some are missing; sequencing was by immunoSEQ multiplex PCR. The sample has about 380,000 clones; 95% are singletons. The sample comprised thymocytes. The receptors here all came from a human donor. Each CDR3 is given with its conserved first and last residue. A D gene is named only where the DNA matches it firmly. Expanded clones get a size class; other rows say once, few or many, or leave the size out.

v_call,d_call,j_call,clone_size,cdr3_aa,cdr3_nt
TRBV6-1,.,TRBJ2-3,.,CASSDAGDTQYF,TGTGCCAGCAGTGACGCCGGGGATACGCAGTATTTT
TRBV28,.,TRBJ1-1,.,CACTPPARSTEAFF,TGTGCCTGCACCCCGCCGGCGCGAAGCACTGAAGCTTTCTTT
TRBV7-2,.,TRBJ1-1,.,CASAGLVDSRQAFF,TGTGCCAGTGCGGGGCTCGTGGACAGTCGGCAAGCTTTCTTT
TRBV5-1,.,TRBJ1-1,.,CASRLGKRAGVTEAFF,TGCGCCAGCAGGTTAGGGAAAAGGGCCGGGGTCACTGAAGCTTTCTTT
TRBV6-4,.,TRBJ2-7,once,CASSEQDSSSYEQYF,TGTGCCAGCAGTGAACAGGACTCGAGCTCCTACGAGCAGTACTTC
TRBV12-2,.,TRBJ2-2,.,CASRLEVAGEWDNTGELFF,TGTGCAAGTCGCTTAGAAGTAGCGGGAGAGTGGGATAACACCGGGGAGCTGTTTTTT
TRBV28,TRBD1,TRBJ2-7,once,CASGQGLSYEQYF,TGTGCCTCGGGACAGGGGCTCTCCTACGAGCAGTACTTC
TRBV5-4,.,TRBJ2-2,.,CASISREFGVPHRELFF,TGTGCCAGCATCTCTCGGGAGTTCGGAGTGCCTCACCGGGAGCTGTTTTTT
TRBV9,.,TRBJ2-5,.,CASSQKTRTMRETQYF,TGTGCCAGCAGCCAAAAAACCCGGACTATGCGGGAGACCCAGTACTTC
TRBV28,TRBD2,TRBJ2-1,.,CASSPGLAGVNEQFF,TGTGCCAGCAGTCCAGGACTAGCGGGAGTAAATGAGCAGTTCTTC
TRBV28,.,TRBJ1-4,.,CASSLSGVRGLNEKLFF,TGTGCCAGCAGTTTGTCGGGTGTCCGAGGCCTTAATGAAAAACTGTTTTTT
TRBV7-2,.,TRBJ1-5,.,CASSFGEGSQPQHF,TGTGCCAGCAGCTTTGGGGAGGGAAGTCAGCCCCAGCATTTT
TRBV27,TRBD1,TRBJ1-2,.,CASSQDRGRHYGYTF,TGTGCCAGCAGTCAGGACAGGGGTCGACACTATGGCTACACCTTC
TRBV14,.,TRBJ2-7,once,CASSQVLGSREQYF,TGTGCCAGCAGCCAAGTTCTGGGGTCTCGGGAGCAGTACTTC
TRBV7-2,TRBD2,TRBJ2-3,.,CASSFGGLAGGADTQYF,TGTGCCAGCAGTTTTGGGGGACTAGCGGGGGGCGCAGATACGCAGTATTTT
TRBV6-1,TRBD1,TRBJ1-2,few,CASNDETGVGDGYTF,TGTGCCAGCAATGATGAGACAGGGGTGGGGGATGGCTACACCTTC
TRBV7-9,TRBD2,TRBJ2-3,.,CASSLRREVGDTQYF,TGTGCCAGCAGCTTAAGGCGGGAGGTTGGAGATACGCAGTATTTT
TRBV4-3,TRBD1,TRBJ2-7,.,CASSRGTGWNEQYF,TGCGCCAGCAGCCGTGGGACAGGGTGGAACGAGCAGTACTTC
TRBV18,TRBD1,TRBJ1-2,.,CASSLPDRGNYGYTF,TGTGCCAGCTCCCTACCGGACAGGGGTAACTATGGCTACACCTTC
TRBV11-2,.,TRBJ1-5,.,CASSLDLPQPQHF,TGTGCCAGCAGCTTAGATCTGCCTCAGCCCCAGCATTTT
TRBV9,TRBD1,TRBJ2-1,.,CASSGDRAPNEQFF,TGTGCCAGCAGCGGGGACAGGGCCCCCAATGAGCAGTTCTTC
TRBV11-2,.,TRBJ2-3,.,CASSLGLRADTQYF,TGTGCCAGCAGCTTGGGACTTAGGGCAGATACGCAGTATTTT
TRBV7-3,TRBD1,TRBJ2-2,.,CASSSQGDTGELFF,TGTGCCAGCAGCTCACAGGGGGACACCGGGGAGCTGTTTTTT
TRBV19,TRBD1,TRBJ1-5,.,CASALRDRVNQPQHF,TGTGCCAGTGCCCTCCGGGACAGGGTGAACCAGCCCCAGCATTTT
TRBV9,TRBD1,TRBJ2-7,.,CASSVGQGRHEQYF,TGTGCCAGCAGCGTAGGACAGGGCAGACACGAGCAGTACTTC
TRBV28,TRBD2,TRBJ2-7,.,CASSPQGLAGVGEQYF,TGTGCCAGCAGTCCGCAGGGACTAGCGGGAGTTGGCGAGCAGTACTTC
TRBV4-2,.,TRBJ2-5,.,CASSQADETQETQYF,TGTGCCAGCAGCCAAGCTGACGAGACCCAAGAGACCCAGTACTTC
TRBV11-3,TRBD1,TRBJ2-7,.,CASSLEGQGDHEQYF,TGTGCCAGCAGCTTAGAGGGACAGGGAGACCACGAGCAGTACTTC
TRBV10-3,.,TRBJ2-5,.,CAISESLPGQETQYF,TGTGCCATCAGTGAGTCCCTGCCGGGCCAAGAGACCCAGTACTTC
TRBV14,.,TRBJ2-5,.,CASSQDGRETQYF,TGTGCCAGCAGCCAAGACGGGCGGGAGACCCAGTACTTC
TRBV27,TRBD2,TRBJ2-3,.,CASSLSSGIKPPDTQYF,TGTGCCAGCAGTTTATCAAGCGGGATCAAACCACCGGATACGCAGTATTTT
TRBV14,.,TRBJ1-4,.,CASSQDWSAASEKLFF,TGTGCCAGCAGCCAAGATTGGTCGGCGGCAAGTGAAAAACTGTTTTTT
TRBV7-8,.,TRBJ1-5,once,CASRSQGTNQPQHF,TGTGCCAGCAGGTCCCAGGGGACCAATCAGCCCCAGCATTTT
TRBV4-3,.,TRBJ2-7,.,CASSLGNGEQYF,TGCGCCAGCAGCCTTGGCAATGGGGAGCAGTACTTC
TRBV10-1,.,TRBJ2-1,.,CASSGQDQWQFF,TGCGCCAGCAGTGGCCAAGACCAGTGGCAGTTCTTC
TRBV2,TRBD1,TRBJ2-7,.,CASRPDRGPSYEQYF,TGTGCCAGCAGGCCTGACAGGGGCCCTTCCTACGAGCAGTACTTC
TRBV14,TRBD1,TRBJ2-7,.,CASRSGTVGYEQYF,TGTGCCAGCAGATCCGGGACAGTCGGCTACGAGCAGTACTTC
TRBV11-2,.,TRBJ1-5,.,CASTEDNAHGNQPQHF,TGTGCCAGCACCGAAGACAACGCCCACGGGAATCAGCCCCAGCATTTT
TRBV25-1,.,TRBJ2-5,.,CASSEEETQYF,TGTGCCAGCAGTGAAGAGGAGACCCAGTACTTC
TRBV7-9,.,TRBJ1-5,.,CASSLGGSWNQPQHF,TGTGCCAGCAGCTTAGGCGGTAGTTGGAATCAGCCCCAGCATTTT
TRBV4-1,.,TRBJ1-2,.,CASSQGTASANYGYTF,TGCGCCAGCAGCCAAGGGACAGCCTCCGCTAACTATGGCTACACCTTC
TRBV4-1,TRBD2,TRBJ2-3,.,CASSHRLAGYTDTQYF,TGCGCCAGCAGCCACCGACTAGCGGGTTACACAGATACGCAGTATTTT
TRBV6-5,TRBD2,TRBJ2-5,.,CASTPPASGGETQYF,TGTGCCAGCACCCCTCCGGCTAGCGGAGGGGAGACCCAGTACTTC
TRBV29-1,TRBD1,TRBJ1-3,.,CSVEDGDRGEGNTIYF,TGCAGCGTTGAAGATGGGGACAGGGGAGAGGGAAACACCATATATTTT
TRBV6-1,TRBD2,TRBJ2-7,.,CASSAGTSGRSYEQYF,TGTGCCAGCAGTGCCGGGACTAGCGGGAGGTCGTACGAGCAGTACTTC
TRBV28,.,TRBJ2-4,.,CASSSWDAAKNIQYF,TGTGCCAGCAGTTCCTGGGACGCAGCCAAAAACATTCAGTACTTC
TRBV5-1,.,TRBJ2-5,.,CASSLARGLQGLPQETQYF,TGCGCCAGCAGCTTGGCCAGGGGGCTTCAGGGACTACCCCAAGAGACCCAGTACTTC
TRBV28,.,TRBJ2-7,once,CASSFGARAPSSYEQYF,TGTGCCAGCAGCTTTGGAGCCAGGGCCCCAAGCTCCTACGAGCAGTACTTC
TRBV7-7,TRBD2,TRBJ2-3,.,CASSLAFGSGDTQYF,TGTGCTAGCAGCTTAGCGTTCGGTAGCGGGGATACGCAGTATTTT
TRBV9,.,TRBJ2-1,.,CASSPVNEQFF,TGTGCCAGCAGCCCAGTGAATGAGCAGTTCTTC
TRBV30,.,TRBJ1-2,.,CAWSDSGGAHLYGYTF,TGTGCCTGGAGCGATTCTGGTGGAGCTCACCTCTATGGCTACACCTTC
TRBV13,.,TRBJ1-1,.,CASSLAGEGSAEAFF,TGTGCCAGCAGCTTAGCTGGCGAGGGCTCGGCTGAAGCTTTCTTT
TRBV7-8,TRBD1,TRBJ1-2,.,CASSLAQGAINYGYTF,TGTGCCAGCAGCTTAGCCCAGGGGGCGATCAACTATGGCTACACCTTC
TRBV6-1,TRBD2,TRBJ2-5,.,CASSEGGLAGWETQYF,TGTGCCAGCAGTGAAGGGGGACTAGCGGGATGGGAGACCCAGTACTTC
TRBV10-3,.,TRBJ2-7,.,CAISEIYSYEQYF,TGTGCCATCAGTGAAATTTACTCCTACGAGCAGTACTTC